This T cell receptor beta chain was profiled in a study of identical twins. In its sample, this clonotype was seen many times. Antigen unknown. Broader study findings: Findings came from cross-sectional statistics, without long-term follow-up of donors. Within cord blood, abundant beta clonotypes carried fewer insertions, but memory repertoires showed no such trend. Within beta out-of-frame sequences, the excess sharing observed between twins was weaker.

This CDR3 is built from 14 residues. V was clipped by 0 bases and J by 8 bases, with 10 bases between them. Germline lookup yields CDR1 MNHEY and CDR2 SMNVEV (reference sequence). In TCRdb, the 5' RACE reads were re-called with MiXCR into one record per CDR3 protein. The sample holds 700,000 or so distinct CDR3 sequences, roughly 8% seen once. These data were likewise used in another study, on yellow fever vaccine responses in identical twins. That publication notes: Twins' vaccine T cell responses were reported to seem partly convergent and partly personalized.

This clonotype was obtained from a woman aged 18-29 years in good health. The sample comprised PBMCs. The chain is built from TRBV27 and TRBJ2-2; D not certain. CDR3: CASSLSMVLGELFF. CDR3 in DNA: TGTGCCAGCAGTTTATCCATGGTATTGGGGGAGCTGTTTTTT.